One and the same sample provided the 17 T cell receptor beta chains below, sequenced in a study of T cell responses to AZD1222 COVID-19 vaccine. The table came from immunoSEQ multiplex PCR; TCRdb's copy has only in-frame clones and leaves some out. The sample shows about 150,000 clones, more than 85% of them seen only once. The sequences come from peripheral blood, collected 28 days after the second AZD1222 dose. The receptors were gathered from an adult who received the AZD1222 COVID-19 vaccine.

The rearrangement links TRBV7-6 to TRBJ2-5; 8 bases map to TRBD1. CDR1 is SGHVS, CDR2 FNYEAQ, per germline. The J segment lost 2 bases and the V segment lost 0 bases, leaving 8 bases of the junction unmatched. The CDR3 runs 17 residues. DNA for the CDR3: TGTGCCAGCAGCTTAGCCCCAGGGGGCACTCGTCAAGAGACCCAGTACTTC. This sequence encodes CASSLAPGGTRQETQYF.

In this sample, this clone turned up once. The chain joins TRBV12-3 or TRBV12-4 to TRBJ2-1, with D tentatively TRBD1 or TRBD2 (5 bases each). V was clipped by 4 bases and J by 9 bases, with 13 bases between them. This CDR3 is 13 amino acids long. CDR3 sequence reads: CASSSRSGREQFF. The CDR3 DNA reads as TGTGCCAGCAGTTCCCGTTCGGGGCGTGAGCAGTTCTTC.

The gene calls are TRBV19 and TRBJ1-1, with D unclear. This CDR3 is built from 14 residues. Germline V gene lookup returns CDR1 LNHDA and CDR2 SQIVND (reference sequence). V dropped 3 bases and J dropped 3 bases, with 11 bases sitting between them. CDR3 nucleotides: TGTGCCAGTAGTATGCCCTTGGGATACACTGAAGCTTTCTTT. Its translation: CASSMPLGYTEAFF.

The V gene is TRBV15, the J gene TRBJ2-7, with 7 bases identical to TRBD1. Losses at the gene ends were 1 base for V and 4 bases for J; bases not matched to a gene: 7. CDR1 LNHNV and CDR2 YYDKDF come from the germline V gene (reference sequence). CDR3 length: 15 amino acids. The chain's CDR3 is CATSRGRDSNYEQYF. In nucleotides, the CDR3 is TGTGCCACCAGCAGAGGCCGGGACAGCAATTACGAGCAGTACTTC.

The rearrangement links TRBV18 to TRBJ2-1, with 11 positions matching TRBD2. J gave up 4 bases and V 8 bases, and 4 bases lay outside the gene matches. Germline V CDR1 and CDR2: KGHSH, LQKENI. The CDR3 consists of 14 residues. CDR3 amino acids: CASKLAGGYNEQFF. The CDR3 coding sequence is TGTGCCAGCAAGCTAGCGGGGGGATACAATGAGCAGTTCTTC.

The chain is built from TRBV5-1 and TRBJ1-4, with D unresolved. Germline assignment: CDR1 SGHRS and CDR2 YFSETQ. The CDR3 has 15 amino acids. V lost 3 bases, J lost 0 bases, and 9 bases lay in between. The CDR3 sequence: CASSSTGTTNEKLFF. The CDR3 region has the DNA TGCGCCAGCAGCTCGACCGGGACAACTAATGAAAAACTGTTTTTT.

This chain links TRBV13 with TRBJ1-2; D is perhaps TRBD1 (6 bases). The CDR3 extends over 15 amino acids. Trimming took 0 bases from V and 3 from J, leaving 11 bases between them. Germline CDR1 and CDR2: PRHDT and FYEKMQ (reference sequence). The CDR3 DNA reads as TGTGCCAGCAGCTTAGGCCCAGGGGCGGACTATGGCTACACCTTC. Residues: CASSLGPGADYGYTF.

V gene TRBV6-5 combines with J gene TRBJ1-2; TRBD1 might be the D (5 bases). With 8 bases removed from V and 3 bases from J, the gap between germline ends came to 10 bases. This CDR3 comprises 12 residues. Germline-derived CDR1 and CDR2 are MNHEY and SVGAGI. The CDR3: CASGDGYYGYTF. In nucleotides, the CDR3 is TGTGCCAGCGGGGACGGGTACTATGGCTACACCTTC.

The chain joins TRBV7-6 to TRBJ2-1; 11 bases align to TRBD2. The germline V gene encodes CDR1 SGHVS and CDR2 FNYEAQ. The length of the CDR3 is 14 residues. The junction had 5 bases not matched to a gene; V was cut back by 4 bases and J by 9 bases. CDR3 sequence reads: CASSSLAGVVEQFF. CDR3 coding DNA: TGTGCCAGCAGCTCACTAGCGGGGGTGGTTGAGCAGTTCTTC.

This chain connects TRBV7-3 to TRBJ1-2; D is undetermined. The germline gives CDR1 SGHTA, CDR2 FQGTGA. Trimming cost V 6 bases and J 4 bases, with 12 bases left between them. The CDR3 consists of 13 residues. CDR3 in DNA: TGTGCCAGCAGGGGTGAGGCGTCCTATGGCTACACCTTC. As protein: CASRGEASYGYTF.

The V gene is TRBV19, the J gene TRBJ1-1, with D unclear. There are 12 residues in the CDR3. Trimming pared 1 base from V and 0 bases from J, leaving 0 bases between. The germline CDR1 and CDR2 sequences are LNHDA and SQIVND (reference sequence). CDR3 nucleotide sequence: TGTGCCAGTAGTATAGTGAACACTGAAGCTTTCTTT. Translating it yields CASSIVNTEAFF.

This chain connects TRBV27 to TRBJ2-2, with TRBD2 as a possible D gene (5 bases). Germline assignment: CDR1 MNHEY and CDR2 SMNVEV (reference sequence). This CDR3 comprises 16 residues. The V and J ends lost 2 bases and 3 bases respectively, with 13 bases between them. CDR3 protein: CASSLNLRRDTGELFF. CDR3 sequence (DNA): TGTGCCAGCAGTTTAAACTTGAGGCGGGACACCGGGGAGCTGTTTTTT.

The count of this clone is one. CDR3 residues: CASSLHPGQYKTPGNTIYF. Written as DNA, the CDR3 is TGTGCCAGCAGCCTCCATCCGGGACAGTACAAGACTCCTGGAAACACCATATATTTT. The chain couples TRBV3-1 (or the pseudogene TRBV3-2) to TRBJ1-3, with 7 positions matching TRBD1. CDR3 length equals 19 residues. V dropped 4 bases and J dropped 2; count of bases not matched to a gene: 17. Germline V CDR1 and CDR2: LGHDT, YNNKEL (reference sequence).

This clone appeared a single time. The genes are TRBV7-2 and TRBJ1-1; D is possibly TRBD1 (5 bases). Between the trimmed V and J ends, which lost 5 bases and 2 bases, there was a span of 9 bases. CDR3 length: 13 amino acids. Germline assignment: CDR1 SGHTA and CDR2 FQGNSA. The CDR3, as DNA: TGTGCCAGCAGCCCAAGGGGCAACACTGAAGCTTTCTTT. Amino acid sequence: CASSPRGNTEAFF.

This sequence joins TRBV27 and TRBJ2-3, with D perhaps matching TRBD2 (6 bases). In germline, CDR1 is MNHEY, CDR2 SMNVEV (reference sequence). The length of the CDR3 is 13 residues. Trimming removed 6 bases at V and 3 bases at J, with 10 bases between. CDR3 coding DNA: TGTGCCAGCAGCCATGCGGGGACAGATACGCAGTATTTT. This codes for CASSHAGTDTQYF.

The chain employs TRBV5-1 and TRBJ1-5; 9 bases line up with TRBD1. This CDR3 spans 16 amino acids. V was pared by 0 bases and J by 0 bases, with 1 base of the junction left unmatched. Germline values: CDR1 SGHRS, CDR2 YFSETQ. CDR3 in amino acids: CASSLGDRVSNQPQHF. In DNA form, the CDR3 reads TGCGCCAGCAGCTTGGGGGACAGGGTTAGCAATCAGCCCCAGCATTTT.

The V call is TRBV5-4, the J call TRBJ2-2, with D possibly being TRBD2 (5 bases). Between the trimmed V and J ends, which lost 5 bases and 0 bases, there was a span of 14 bases. Germline loops: CDR1 SGHNT, CDR2 YYREEE (reference sequence). The CDR3 runs 16 residues. The CDR3 region is CASRPGERSNTGELFF. The CDR3 DNA reads as TGTGCCAGCAGGCCCGGGGAGCGGTCGAACACCGGGGAGCTGTTTTTT.